Following are 23 T cell receptor beta chains from one sample sequenced in a study of shared clonotypes between healthy human individuals. Measured with immunoSEQ multiplex PCR; TCRdb has only the in-frame clones, and not every one. The repertoire holds about half a million clones, around 80% seen once, with approximately 12% in the top ten. Material: PBMCs. The receptors derive from a woman in her thirties or forties in good health. Some clones in this sample may be carry-over from other donors' samples.

The rearrangement uses TRBV18 and TRBJ1-1, with 8 positions matching TRBD1. V lost 1 base and J lost 4; bases outside the gene matches: 14. Germline loops: CDR1 KGHSH, CDR2 LQKENI. There are 18 residues in the CDR3. The CDR3 loop is CASSPQKIQGALVTEAFF. DNA of the CDR3: TGTGCCAGCTCACCACAAAAGATCCAGGGGGCGCTGGTCACTGAAGCTTTCTTT.

The rearrangement uses TRBV7-2 and TRBJ1-2; 9 bases are a match to TRBD1. The CDR3 contains 13 residues. V shed 3 bases and J 6 bases; nucleotides not matched to a gene: 2. Germline V gene lookup returns CDR1 SGHTA and CDR2 FQGNSA. CDR3 protein: CASSLTGGDGYTF. The CDR3 DNA reads as TGTGCCAGCAGCTTGACAGGGGGGGATGGCTACACCTTC.

V and J are TRBV7-2 and TRBJ1-5; D is ambiguous. With 3 bases removed from V and 5 bases from J, the gap between germline ends came to 8 bases. The V gene's germline CDR1 is SGHTA and CDR2 FQGNSA. The CDR3 sequence is 13 residues long. Here the CDR3 DNA reads TGTGCCAGCAGCTTGGGGTTTGATCAGCCCCAGCATTTT. Translating gives CASSLGFDQPQHF.

J is TRBJ2-3 and V is TRBV5-1; D gene uncertain. CDR3 length: 14 amino acids. The ends were cut back, 1 base at V and 1 base at J, with 7 bases in the middle. The germline V gene has CDR1 SGHRS and CDR2 YFSETQ. CDR3 sequence reads: CASSLSGGTDTQYF. The DNA for the CDR3 is TGCGCCAGCAGCTTGTCGGGTGGCACAGATACGCAGTATTTT.

This chain connects TRBV2 to TRBJ2-7; D is uncertain. The germline gives CDR1 SNHLY, CDR2 FYNNEI. The CDR3 has 11 residues. V lost 8 bases, J lost 0 bases, and 5 bases lay in between. This CDR3 is CASQSSYEQYF. The CDR3 coding sequence is TGTGCCAGCCAGAGCTCCTACGAGCAGTACTTC.

The genes are TRBV7-3 and TRBJ2-3; D is perhaps TRBD1 (6 bases). CDR1 is SGHTA and CDR2 is FQGTGA in the germline V gene. The V end lost 3 bases, the J end lost 2 bases, and 15 bases lay between the germline ends. This CDR3 contains 16 residues. The CDR3 bases are TGTGCCAGCAGCTTGGGGGTCCACAGGGTCACAGATACGCAGTATTTT. This encodes CASSLGVHRVTDTQYF.

The V gene is TRBV5-6, the J gene TRBJ2-7; 10 bases agree with TRBD1. The CDR3 runs 15 residues. Germline V gene sequence: CDR1 SGHDT, CDR2 YYEEEE. The J segment lost 5 bases and the V segment lost 4 bases, leaving 9 bases of the junction unmatched. CDR3 DNA sequence: TGTGCCAGCAGCCTAGGGACAGGGGCAATCAACGAGCAGTACTTC. Amino acid sequence: CASSLGTGAINEQYF.

The chain combines TRBV5-6 with TRBJ2-4; D is undetermined. This CDR3 contains 17 residues. CDR1 and CDR2 from the germline V gene are SGHDT and YYEEEE. The ends were cut back, 9 bases at V and 0 bases at J, with 22 bases in the middle. The CDR3 sequence is CANSSPPGSLAKNIQYF. CDR3 DNA: TGTGCCAACAGTTCCCCTCCAGGAAGCCTAGCCAAAAACATTCAGTACTTC.

CDR3 amino acids: CASSPGTGTTGELFF. As DNA, the CDR3 is TGCGCCAGCAGCCCAGGGACAGGGACCACCGGGGAGCTGTTTTTT. V gene TRBV5-1 combines with J gene TRBJ2-2; 9 bases agree with TRBD1. Germline CDR1 reads SGHRS; CDR2 reads YFSETQ. V lost 4 bases and J lost 4; bases outside the gene matches: 5. The CDR3 has 15 amino acids.

The rearrangement uses TRBV2 and TRBJ1-2, with TRBD1 matching over 7 bases. Looked up from germline, CDR1 is SNHLY and CDR2 is FYNNEI. The ends lost 4 bases at V and 2 bases at J; junction bases unmatched: 1. The CDR3 consists of 13 residues. The chain's CDR3 is CASSVQGNYGYTF. The CDR3, as DNA: TGTGCCAGCAGTGTACAGGGGAACTATGGCTACACCTTC.

The chain joins TRBV6-1 to TRBJ1-4, with 8 bases that match TRBD1. This CDR3 is built from 14 residues. The junction had 8 bases not matched to a gene; V was cut back by 8 bases and J by 6 bases. Germline values: CDR1 MNHNS, CDR2 SASEGT. CDR3 in DNA: TGTGCCAGCGGGAGGGACAGGTGGGATGAAAAACTGTTTTTT. This codes for CASGRDRWDEKLFF.

The rearrangement joins TRBV4-2 to TRBJ2-3, with TRBD2 matching over 7 bases. CDR1 LGHNA and CDR2 YNFKEQ come from the germline V gene. The CDR3 extends over 17 amino acids. V was clipped by 4 bases and J by 2 bases; unmatched bases: 12. The CDR3 region is CASSLQLSGRLTDTQYF. CDR3 coding DNA: TGTGCCAGCAGCCTACAGCTTTCCGGGAGGCTCACAGATACGCAGTATTTT.

This clone was recorded only once. A read error may be the cause here, since a much bigger clone is one base away. The chain carries TRBV11-3 and TRBJ1-5; 10 nucleotides match TRBD1. Per the germline V gene, CDR1 is SGHNT and CDR2 is YENEEA. The CDR3 consists of 17 residues. The trim removed 1 base at V and 5 bases at J, leaving 8 bases unmatched. The DNA of the CDR3 is TGTGCCAGCAGCTTAGCCCGGACAGGGGGGGAGGATCAGCCCCAGCATTTT. Translation: CASSLARTGGEDQPQHF.

J is TRBJ2-2 and V is TRBV9; tentative D call: TRBD1 (6 bases). The CDR3 contains 18 residues. Trimming cost V 4 bases and J 4 bases, with 23 bases left between them. Germline V gene lookup returns CDR1 SGDLS and CDR2 YYNGEE. CDR3 sequence (DNA): TGTGCCAGCAGCTCCTCCCTGGTGGACAGCGGAGCCACCGGGGAGCTGTTTTTT. As protein: CASSSSLVDSGATGELFF.

J is TRBJ2-5 and V is TRBV28; the match to TRBD2 covers 7 bases. The junction had 10 bases not matched to a gene; V was cut back by 5 bases and J by 7 bases. The CDR3 totals 14 residues. Germline V gene sequence: CDR1 MDHEN, CDR2 SYDVKM. CDR3 sequence reads: CASSQPGGGGTQYF. In nucleotides, the CDR3 is TGTGCCAGCAGTCAACCCGGCGGGGGAGGGACCCAGTACTTC.

CDR3 DNA sequence: TGTGCCAGCAGCTTGGAGGCAGTGATACCTTCAGGGGCCAACGTCCTGACTTTC. It specifies CASSLEAVIPSGANVLTF. The chain employs TRBV5-4 and TRBJ2-6; no reliable D call. This CDR3 is 18 amino acids long. Germline assignment: CDR1 SGHNT and CDR2 YYREEE (reference sequence). V dropped 0 bases and J dropped 4 bases, with 17 bases sitting between them.

This chain uses TRBV27 with TRBJ1-1, with TRBD1 as a possible D gene (5 bases). Per germline, CDR1 MNHEY and CDR2 SMNVEV (reference sequence). The CDR3 runs to 14 residues. The V and J ends lost 0 bases and 6 bases respectively, with 11 bases between them. The CDR3 DNA sequence: TGTGCCAGCAGTTTATCGCAGGGCCGGGCTGAAGCTTTCTTT. This gives the protein CASSLSQGRAEAFF.

The chain uses TRBV2 and TRBJ2-5; no firm D call. V lost 7 bases and J 0 bases, leaving 6 bases between the germline ends. The CDR3 totals 12 residues. The germline V gene has CDR1 SNHLY and CDR2 FYNNEI. In DNA form, the CDR3 reads TGTGCCAGCAACTCGGACCAAGAGACCCAGTACTTC. It specifies CASNSDQETQYF.

The V call is TRBV7-9, the J call TRBJ1-3; D is ambiguous. V lost 5 bases to trimming and J lost 0 bases, with 11 bases between them. The CDR3 length is 15 residues. CDR1 is SEHNR and CDR2 is FQNEAQ in the germline V gene (reference sequence). CDR3 amino acids: CASSPRVGSGNTIYF. The DNA for the CDR3 is TGTGCCAGCAGCCCCCGGGTCGGCTCTGGAAACACCATATATTTT.

The chain couples TRBV18 to TRBJ1-5; D gene uncertain. Germline CDR1 is KGHSH and CDR2 is LQKENI. V was cut by 8 bases and J by 4 bases, with 12 bases left in between. The CDR3 has 13 residues. The DNA of the CDR3 is TGTGCCAGCGCCGAAGGAGGTAATCAGCCCCAGCATTTT. It is translated as CASAEGGNQPQHF.

This rearrangement joins TRBV2 to TRBJ2-7; perhaps TRBD1 as D (5 bases). Germline V gene lookup returns CDR1 SNHLY and CDR2 FYNNEI. This CDR3 has 13 residues. Trimming pared 4 bases from V and 4 bases from J, leaving 11 bases between. For the CDR3, the DNA is TGTGCCAGCAGTGCGGTAGGGGATTACGAGCAGTACTTC. This codes for CASSAVGDYEQYF.

The V and J genes are TRBV13 and TRBJ2-7; no clear D. Germline V gene sequence: CDR1 PRHDT, CDR2 FYEKMQ (reference sequence). The ends were cut back, 3 bases at V and 3 bases at J, with 9 bases in the middle. This CDR3 is 13 amino acids long. The CDR3 nucleotides read TGTGCCAGCAGCTTGGAAGAAAACTACGAGCAGTACTTC. This gives the protein CASSLEENYEQYF. Together with reference TRBV13 and TRBJ2-7, the CDR3 gives the full variable domain: AAGVIQSPRHLIKEKRETATLKCYPIPRHDTVYWYQQGPGQDPQFLISFYEKMQSDKGSIPDRFSAQQFSDYHSELNMSSLELGDSALYFCASSLEENYEQYFGPGTRLTVT.

This rearrangement joins TRBV5-4 to TRBJ2-3; D is possibly TRBD2 (6 bases). There are 19 residues in the CDR3. CDR1 and CDR2 from the germline V gene are SGHNT and YYREEE (reference sequence). Trimming took off 0 bases at V and 0 bases at J, with 20 bases between the two ends. The CDR3 region is CASSLVPLSAGSSTDTQYF. Here the CDR3 DNA reads TGTGCCAGCAGCTTGGTTCCCCTCTCGGCGGGATCTAGCACAGATACGCAGTATTTT.